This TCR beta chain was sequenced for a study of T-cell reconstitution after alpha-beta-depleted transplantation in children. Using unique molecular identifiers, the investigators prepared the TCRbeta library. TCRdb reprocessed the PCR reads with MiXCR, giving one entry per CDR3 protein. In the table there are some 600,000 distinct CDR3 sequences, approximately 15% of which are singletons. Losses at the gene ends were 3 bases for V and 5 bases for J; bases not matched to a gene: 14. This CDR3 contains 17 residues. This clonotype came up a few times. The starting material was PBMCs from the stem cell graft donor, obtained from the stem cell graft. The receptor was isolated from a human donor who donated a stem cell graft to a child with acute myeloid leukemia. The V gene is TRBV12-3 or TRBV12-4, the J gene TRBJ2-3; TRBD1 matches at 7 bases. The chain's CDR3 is CASSFELGQRSRDTQYF. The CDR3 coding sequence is TGTGCCAGCAGTTTCGAATTGGGACAGCGATCGAGAGATACGCAGTATTTT.